This T cell receptor beta chain was documented in a study of OX40 agonist ivuxolimab in advanced cancers. On the study more broadly: Intravenous ivuxolimab was administered to patients every 2 weeks at 0.01 to 10 mg/kg.

The CDR3 is 13 amino acids. Germline V gene sequence: CDR1 SQVTM, CDR2 ANQGSEA. With 6 bases clipped from V and 4 bases from J, the junction kept 5 bases outside the gene matches. With respect to this clone: Antigen: not known.

The study, taken as a whole, reports: Normalized T-cell clonal expansion was also low in some nonresponders. Partial responders at 0.1-3.0 mg/kg had among the lowest clonal expansion. Antigen specificity remained undetermined for the expanded peripheral T cells.

The repertoire was sequenced with immunoSEQ multiplex PCR; TCRdb's copy has only in-frame clones and lacks some. Of 75,000 to 100,000 clones in the sample, more than 85% were seen once. Sequencing used CD4+ or CD8+ T cells sorted from blood, obtained in a trial of the OX40 agonist ivuxolimab. This sequence was found in an adult with an advanced solid tumor such as melanoma, head and neck, liver or kidney cancer. This chain joins TRBV29-1 and TRBJ2-1; 8 nucleotides align to TRBD1. This chain's CDR3 is CSVPGQGYNEQFF. The DNA of the CDR3 is TGCAGCGTACCTGGACAGGGTTACAATGAGCAGTTCTTC.